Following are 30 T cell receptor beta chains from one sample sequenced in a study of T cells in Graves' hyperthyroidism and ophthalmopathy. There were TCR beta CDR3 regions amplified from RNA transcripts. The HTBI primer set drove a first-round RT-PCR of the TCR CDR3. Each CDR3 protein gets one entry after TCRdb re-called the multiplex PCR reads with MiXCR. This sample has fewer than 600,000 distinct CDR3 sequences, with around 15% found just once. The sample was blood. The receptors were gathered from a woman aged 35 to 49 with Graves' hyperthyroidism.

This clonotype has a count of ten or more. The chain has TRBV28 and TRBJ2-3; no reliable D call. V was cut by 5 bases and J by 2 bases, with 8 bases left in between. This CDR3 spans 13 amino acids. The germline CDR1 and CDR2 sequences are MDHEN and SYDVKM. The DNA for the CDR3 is TGTGCCAGCAGTCTACAGCCCACAGATACGCAGTATTTT. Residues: CASSLQPTDTQYF.

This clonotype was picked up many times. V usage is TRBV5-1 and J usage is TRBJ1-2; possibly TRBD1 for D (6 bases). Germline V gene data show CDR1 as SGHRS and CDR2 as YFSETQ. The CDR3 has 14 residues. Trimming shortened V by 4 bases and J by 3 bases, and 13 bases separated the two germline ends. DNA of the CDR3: TGCGCCAGCAGCCAAGACAGGAACTACTATGGCTACACCTTC. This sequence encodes CASSQDRNYYGYTF.

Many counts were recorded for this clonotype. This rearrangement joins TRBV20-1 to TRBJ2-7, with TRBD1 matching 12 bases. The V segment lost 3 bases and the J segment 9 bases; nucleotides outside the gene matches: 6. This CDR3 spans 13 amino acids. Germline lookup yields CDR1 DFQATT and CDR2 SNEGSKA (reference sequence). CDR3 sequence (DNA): TGCAGTGCTAGGGGGACAGGGGGCGAGGTGCAGTACTTC. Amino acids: CSARGTGGEVQYF.

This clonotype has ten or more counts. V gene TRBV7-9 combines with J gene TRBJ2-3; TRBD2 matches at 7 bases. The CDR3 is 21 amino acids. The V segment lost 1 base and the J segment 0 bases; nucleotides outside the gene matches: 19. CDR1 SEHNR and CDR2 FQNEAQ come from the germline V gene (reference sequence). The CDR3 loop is CASSLDVWPSGPHPSTDTQYF. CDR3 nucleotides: TGTGCCAGCAGCTTAGACGTTTGGCCTAGCGGTCCCCACCCTAGCACAGATACGCAGTATTTT.

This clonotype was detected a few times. The chain's CDR3 is CASSLRVERELLNEQFF. The CDR3 DNA sequence: TGCGCCAGCAGCTTGAGGGTTGAGCGGGAGCTTCTCAATGAGCAGTTCTTC. The chain has TRBV5-1 and TRBJ2-1; TRBD2 matches 8 bases. Germline V gene sequence: CDR1 SGHRS, CDR2 YFSETQ. The trim removed 1 base at V and 6 bases at J, leaving 12 bases unmatched. The CDR3 contains 17 residues.

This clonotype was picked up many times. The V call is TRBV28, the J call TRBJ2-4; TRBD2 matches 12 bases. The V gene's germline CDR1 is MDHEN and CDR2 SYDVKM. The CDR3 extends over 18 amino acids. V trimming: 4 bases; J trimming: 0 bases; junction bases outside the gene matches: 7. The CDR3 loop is CASSSILAGGIAKNIQYF. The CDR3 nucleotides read TGTGCCAGCAGTTCCATACTAGCGGGAGGCATAGCCAAAAACATTCAGTACTTC.

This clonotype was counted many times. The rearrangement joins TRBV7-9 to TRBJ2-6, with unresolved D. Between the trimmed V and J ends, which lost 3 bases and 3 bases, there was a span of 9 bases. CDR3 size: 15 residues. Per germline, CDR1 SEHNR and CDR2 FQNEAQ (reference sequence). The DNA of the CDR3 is TGTGCCAGCAGCTTTACCATAAGTGGGGCCAACGTCCTGACTTTC. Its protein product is CASSFTISGANVLTF.

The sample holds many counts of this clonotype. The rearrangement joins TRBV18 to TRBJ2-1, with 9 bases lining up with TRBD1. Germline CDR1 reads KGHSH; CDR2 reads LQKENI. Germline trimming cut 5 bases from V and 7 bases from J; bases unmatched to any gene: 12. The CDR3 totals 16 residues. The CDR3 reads CASSDSGTGIRNEQFF. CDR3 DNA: TGTGCCAGCTCAGACAGTGGGACAGGGATCAGGAATGAGCAGTTCTTC. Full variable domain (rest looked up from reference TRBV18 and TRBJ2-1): NAGVMQNPRHLVRRRGQEARLRCSPMKGHSHVYWYRQLPEEGLKFMVYLQKENIIDESGMPKERFSAEFPKEGPSILRIQQVVRGDSAAYFCASSDSGTGIRNEQFFGPGTRLTVL.

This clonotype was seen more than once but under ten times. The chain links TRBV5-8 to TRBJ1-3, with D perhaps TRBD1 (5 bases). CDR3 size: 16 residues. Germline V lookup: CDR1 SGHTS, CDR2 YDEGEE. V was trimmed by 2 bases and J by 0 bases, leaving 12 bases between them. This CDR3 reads CASSFSPGLSGNTIYF. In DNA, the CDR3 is TGTGCCAGCAGCTTTAGTCCAGGGCTCTCTGGAAACACCATATATTTT.

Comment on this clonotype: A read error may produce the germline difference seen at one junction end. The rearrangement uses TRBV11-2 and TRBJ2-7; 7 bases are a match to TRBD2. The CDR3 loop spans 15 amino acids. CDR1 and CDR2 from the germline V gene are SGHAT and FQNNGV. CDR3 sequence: CACSLGLAASYEQYF. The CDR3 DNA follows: TGTGCCTGCAGCTTAGGCCTAGCGGCCTCCTACGAGCAGTACTTC.

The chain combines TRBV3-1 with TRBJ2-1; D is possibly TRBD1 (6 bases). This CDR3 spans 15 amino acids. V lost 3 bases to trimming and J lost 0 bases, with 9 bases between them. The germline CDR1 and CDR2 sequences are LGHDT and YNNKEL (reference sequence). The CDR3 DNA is TGTGCCAGCAGCCAGGGGGCCCGCTCCTACAATGAGCAGTTCTTC. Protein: CASSQGARSYNEQFF.

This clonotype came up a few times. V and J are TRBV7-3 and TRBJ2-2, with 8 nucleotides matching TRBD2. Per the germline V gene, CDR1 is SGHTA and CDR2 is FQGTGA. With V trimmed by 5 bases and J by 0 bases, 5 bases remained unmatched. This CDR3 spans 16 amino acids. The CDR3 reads CASSQQAGANTGELFF. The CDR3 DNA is TGTGCCAGCAGCCAACAAGCGGGGGCGAACACCGGGGAGCTGTTTTTT.

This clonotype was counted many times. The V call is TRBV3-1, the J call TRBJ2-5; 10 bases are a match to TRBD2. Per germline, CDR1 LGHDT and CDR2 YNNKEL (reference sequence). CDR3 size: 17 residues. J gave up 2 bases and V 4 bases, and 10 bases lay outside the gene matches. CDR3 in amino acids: CASSPLLAGVGQETQYF. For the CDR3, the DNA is TGTGCCAGCAGCCCCCTTCTAGCGGGAGTGGGTCAAGAGACCCAGTACTTC.

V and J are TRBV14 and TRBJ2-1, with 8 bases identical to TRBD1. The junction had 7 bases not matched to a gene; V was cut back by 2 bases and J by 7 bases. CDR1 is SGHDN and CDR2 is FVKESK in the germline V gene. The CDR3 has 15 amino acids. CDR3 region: CASSQIGQGKNEQFF. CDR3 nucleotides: TGTGCCAGCAGCCAAATTGGACAGGGAAAGAATGAGCAGTTCTTC.

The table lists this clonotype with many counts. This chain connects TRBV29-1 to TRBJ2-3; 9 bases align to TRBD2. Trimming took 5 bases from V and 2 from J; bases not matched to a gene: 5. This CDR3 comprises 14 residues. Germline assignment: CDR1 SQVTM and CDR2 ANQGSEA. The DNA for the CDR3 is TGCAGCGTTCAGGCGGGAGGGGTCACAGATACGCAGTATTTT. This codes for CSVQAGGVTDTQYF.

The CDR3 DNA follows: TGCAGTGCTAGGAGTCTAGCGGGAGGGGCCGGGGAGCTGTTTTTT. Residues: CSARSLAGGAGELFF. The chain has TRBV20-1 and TRBJ2-2; TRBD2 aligns across 12 bases. Per germline, CDR1 DFQATT and CDR2 SNEGSKA (reference sequence). The CDR3 loop spans 15 amino acids. J was trimmed by 6 bases and V by 3 bases; bases with no gene match: 5.

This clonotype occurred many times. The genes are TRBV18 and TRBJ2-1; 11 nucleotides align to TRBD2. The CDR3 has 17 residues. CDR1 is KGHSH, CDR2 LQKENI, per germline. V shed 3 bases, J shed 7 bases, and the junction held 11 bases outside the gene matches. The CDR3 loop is CASSPQILAGELNEQFF. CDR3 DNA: TGTGCCAGCTCACCTCAAATACTAGCGGGAGAGTTAAATGAGCAGTTCTTC.

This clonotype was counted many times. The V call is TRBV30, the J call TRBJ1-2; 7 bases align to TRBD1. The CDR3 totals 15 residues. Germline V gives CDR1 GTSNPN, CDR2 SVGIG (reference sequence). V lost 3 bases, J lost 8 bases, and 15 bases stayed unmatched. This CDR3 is CAWRTRQGRWGGYTF. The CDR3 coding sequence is TGTGCCTGGAGGACCCGACAGGGCCGCTGGGGGGGCTACACCTTC.

CDR3 DNA sequence: TGTGCCAGCAGCCAAGAGCCTGGGTCTTCGGGGACAGGGGGCCCGAACATTCAGTACTTC. Its translation: CASSQEPGSSGTGGPNIQYF. V is TRBV14 and J is TRBJ2-4; TRBD1 matches 12 bases. This CDR3 contains 20 residues. From germline, CDR1 is SGHDN and CDR2 FVKESK. The J segment lost 7 bases and the V segment lost 0 bases, leaving 16 bases of the junction unmatched.

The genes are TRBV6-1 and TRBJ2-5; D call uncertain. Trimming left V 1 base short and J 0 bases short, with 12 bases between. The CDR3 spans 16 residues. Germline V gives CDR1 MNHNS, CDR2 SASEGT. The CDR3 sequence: CASSEGTVLYQETQYF. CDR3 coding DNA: TGTGCCAGCAGTGAAGGCACAGTCCTGTACCAAGAGACCCAGTACTTC.

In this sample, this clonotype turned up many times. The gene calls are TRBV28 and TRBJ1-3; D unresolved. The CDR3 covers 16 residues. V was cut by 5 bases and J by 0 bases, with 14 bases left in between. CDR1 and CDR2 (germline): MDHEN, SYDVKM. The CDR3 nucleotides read TGTGCCAGCAGTCCCTCGTGGAGGAACTCTGGAAACACCATATATTTT. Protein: CASSPSWRNSGNTIYF. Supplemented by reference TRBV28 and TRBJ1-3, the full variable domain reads DVKVTQSSRYLVKRTGEKVFLECVQDMDHENMFWYRQDPGLGLRLIYFSYDVKMKEKGDIPEGYSVSREKKERFSLILESASTNQTSMYLCASSPSWRNSGNTIYFGEGSWLTVV.

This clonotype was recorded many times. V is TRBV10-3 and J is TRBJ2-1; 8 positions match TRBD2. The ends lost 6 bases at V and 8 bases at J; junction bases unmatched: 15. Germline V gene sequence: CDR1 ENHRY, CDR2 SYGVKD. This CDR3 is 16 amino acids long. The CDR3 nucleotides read TGTGCCATCAGACATACCGGGACGGGACTAGTTTATGAGCAGTTCTTC. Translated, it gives CAIRHTGTGLVYEQFF.

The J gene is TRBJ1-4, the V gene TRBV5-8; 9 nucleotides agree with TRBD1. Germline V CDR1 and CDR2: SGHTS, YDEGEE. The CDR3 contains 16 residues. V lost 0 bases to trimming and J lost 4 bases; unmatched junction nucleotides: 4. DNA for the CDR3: TGTGCCAGCAGCTTGGATGACAGGGGGATTAATGAAAAACTGTTTTTT. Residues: CASSLDDRGINEKLFF.

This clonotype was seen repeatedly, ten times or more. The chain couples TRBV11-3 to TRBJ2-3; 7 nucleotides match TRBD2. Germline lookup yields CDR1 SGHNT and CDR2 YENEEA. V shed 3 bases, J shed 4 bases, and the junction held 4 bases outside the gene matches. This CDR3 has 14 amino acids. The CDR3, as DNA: TGTGCCAGCAGCTTTACGGGAGGAGCAGATACGCAGTATTTT. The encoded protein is CASSFTGGADTQYF.

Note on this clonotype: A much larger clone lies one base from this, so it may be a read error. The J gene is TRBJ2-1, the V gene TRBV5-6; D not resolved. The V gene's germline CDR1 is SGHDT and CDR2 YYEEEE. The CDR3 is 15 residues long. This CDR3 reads CASSFRRYSNNEQFF. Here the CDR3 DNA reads TGTGCCAGCAGCTTCCGTCGGTACTCCAACAATGAGCAGTTCTTC.

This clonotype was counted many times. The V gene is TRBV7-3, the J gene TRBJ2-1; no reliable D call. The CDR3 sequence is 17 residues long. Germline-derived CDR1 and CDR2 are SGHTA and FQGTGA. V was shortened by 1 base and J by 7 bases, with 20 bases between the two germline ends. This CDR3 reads CASSLNPAGVSVNEQFF. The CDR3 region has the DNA TGTGCCAGCAGCTTAAACCCCGCTGGGGTTTCAGTAAATGAGCAGTTCTTC.

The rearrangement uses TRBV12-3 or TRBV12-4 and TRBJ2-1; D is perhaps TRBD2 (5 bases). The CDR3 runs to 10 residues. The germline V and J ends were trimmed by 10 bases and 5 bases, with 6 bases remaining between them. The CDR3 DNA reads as TGTGCCAACGGGGACAATGAGCAGTTCTTC. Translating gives CANGDNEQFF.

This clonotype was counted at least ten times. The CDR3 DNA sequence: TGTGCCAGCTCACCAGAACTCACTGAAGCTTTCTTT. Encoded protein: CASSPELTEAFF. This chain connects TRBV18 to TRBJ1-1; D is unresolved. The V gene's germline CDR1 is KGHSH and CDR2 LQKENI. Trimming stripped 2 bases from V and 4 bases from J, with 5 bases between. The length of the CDR3 is 12 residues.

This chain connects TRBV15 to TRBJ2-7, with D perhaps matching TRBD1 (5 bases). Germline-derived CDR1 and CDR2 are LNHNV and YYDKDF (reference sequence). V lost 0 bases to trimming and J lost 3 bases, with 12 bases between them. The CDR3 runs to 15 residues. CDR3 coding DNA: TGTGCCACCAGCAGAGATGGTCGGACATTCTACGAGCAGTACTTC. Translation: CATSRDGRTFYEQYF.

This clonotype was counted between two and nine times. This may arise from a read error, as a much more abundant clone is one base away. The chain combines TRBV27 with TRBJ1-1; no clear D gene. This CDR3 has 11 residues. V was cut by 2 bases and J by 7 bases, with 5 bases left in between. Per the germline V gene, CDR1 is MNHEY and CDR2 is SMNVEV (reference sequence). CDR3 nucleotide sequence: TGTGCCAGCAGTTTAGGTTATGAAGCTTTCTTT. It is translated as CASSLGYEAFF.